One T cell receptor (beta chain) is described in this entry. Its antigen remains unidentified. Per-base quality was not reported, and no clone a single base away is much larger than it. Including the terminal cysteine and phenylalanine, the CDR3 comprises 16 residues. Kept here is only the CDR3 DNA, which spans 48 bases and is read in frame from base 1. V trim: 0 bases; J trim: 6 bases; unmatched bases: 9. Sequences KGHSH (CDR1) and LQKENI (CDR2) are obtained from the germline V gene. This sample is drawn from a study of shared clonotypes between healthy human individuals (dated by TCRdb to 2019 to 2021). For the study in its entirety: The cohort included a few men and a couple of women between 18 and 49 years of age. Leukapheresis yielded between about 0.94 and 8.9 billion PBMCs per donor. Libraries were prepared and TCR repertoires were sequenced by different laboratories using diverse techniques, in order to increase sequencing depth and limit assay-specific biases. The study deeply sequenced blood TCR repertoires of about 5 healthy adults to estimate repertoire size and the extent of clonotype sharing between individuals. For each donor, CD4 naive and CD4 memory were each given three plates, CD8 naive was given two plates, and CD8 memory was given one plate.

CD8 naive samples consisted of CD45RO-negative cells that were positively selected for CCR7, yielding a CD45RA+CCR7+ population without TemRA cells. Donors were healthy HIV-negative adults with no recently reported acute infections or vaccinations. Every donor was a Caucasian adult living in Nashville, Tennessee, USA. Blood was obtained by leukapheresis, after which PBMCs were separated by Ficoll-Histopaque density gradient centrifugation and cryopreserved in liquid nitrogen vapor phase. Analytical flow cytometry was used to check the purity and quantity of every magnetically sorted T cell population. Genomic DNA was isolated from every sorted fraction and measured by UV absorbance on a Nanodrop 2000c. Using the deep immunoSEQ assay, multiplex PCR amplified TCR CDR3 regions from genomic DNA. Genomic DNA extracted from each cell subset was distributed evenly over all wells of several immunoSEQ 96-well plates, and each plate served as one replicate. For sorted subsets, around 0.2 ug genomic DNA, equal to approximately 30,000 T cell genomes, was loaded into each replicate PCR. Purified libraries were quantified with a Qubit 3.0 fluorometer, sized on a Bioanalyzer 2100, and re-quantified with the KAPA Library Quantification kit. Every immunoSEQ 96-well plate was sequenced on a separate single-read 150-cycle Illumina NextSeq 550 flow cell. Under the source paper's analysis protocol: Because the immunoSEQ output included only junctional sequences and no quality scores, the filtering could not be the same as the filtering used for full-length reads. Sequences were annotated with PyIR, a Python wrapper for IgBLAST v1.9, and V/J genes and CDR3 were assigned using IMGT germline references. Reads with weak V/J assignments (E-value above 1e-6), missing CDR3, stop codons, out-of-frame junctions, or ambiguous translated residues were removed. A V3J clonotype was defined by an identical inferred V gene, J gene, and CDR3 amino acid sequence. To compute the percentage overlap between repertoires, the number of shared unique clonotypes was divided by the size of the smaller repertoire. Richness of each repertoire was evaluated using RTK rarefaction, the Chao1 estimator, and Recon v2.1 estimates of unobserved clonotypes. For all TCRbeta clonotypes obtained by the gDNA method from four donors, generation probabilities were computed with OLGA. TCRdb re-hosts the immuneACCESS table, in-frame sequences only. Its copies lack some clones; in the studies checked, an unresolved V gene accounts for under half of them, and the cause for the rest is not known. V and J calls and clone size are copied from that table; D and trimming were computed from the DNA. The sample records roughly 770,000 clones, approximately 96% of which are singletons. Less than 0.25% of the sample belongs to the ten largest clones.

Paper-wide results and their limitations: Sharing across four donors was observed for around 5% of naive CD4, over 3% of naive CD8, 2.3% of memory CD4, and about 0.4% of memory CD8 clonotypes. Even with the large sequencing depth, rarefaction of the sorted-subset datasets indicated that sequencing was incomplete. Compared with non-shared clonotypes, the clonotypes found in all four sorted-subset donors had higher generation probabilities. Sampling was restricted to blood, and TCR repertoires in tissue are likely to differ from TCR repertoires in blood. Based on pairwise subsampling, the degree of clonotype sharing among donors was expected to be affected by sequencing depth. Larger estimated clonotype richness was generally found for naive subsets than for memory subsets. Because the study included only a small number of donors, the genetic and exposure-history diversity represented was limited.

This TCR derives from a young man in good health. Sequencing was performed on naive CD8+ T cells sorted from blood. The intended sense of this specimen's cell subset or site label: CD45RA+CCR7+. Recombination joined TRBV18 with TRBJ2-7; a stretch of 9 junction bases matches TRBD1. The CDR3 reads as follows: CASSPPTGTGPLEQYF. The nucleotides read TGTGCCAGCTCACCACCGACCGGGACAGGGCCTCTCGAGCAGTACTTC.